The rows below give T cell receptor beta chains drawn from one sample of a study of cytomegalovirus exposure and HLA in healthy donors. Generated by immunoSEQ multiplex PCR, the TCRdb table keeps only in-frame clones and is missing some. The profile shows 130,000 or so clones, 80% of them singletons. Sequenced material: PBMCs. The receptor set was obtained from a man aged 25 to 40 in good health and CMV-seronegative. Each CDR3 is given with its conserved first and last residue. D genes are given only for firm matches. For some rows the clone size is stated as once, few or many, or as a class when expanded; others skip it.

D gene	J gene	V gene	clone size	CDR3 protein	CDR3 DNA
-	TRBJ1-2	TRBV2	once	CASSENAIYGYTF	TGTGCCAGCAGTGAAAACGCGATCTATGGCTACACCTTC
-	TRBJ1-2	TRBV6-6	-	CASSPPPGYTF	TGTGCCAGCAGTCCCCCTCCGGGCTACACCTTC
-	TRBJ2-7	TRBV10-1	once	CASSENEEVNNEQYF	TGCGCCAGCAGTGAGAATGAGGAGGTAAACAACGAGCAGTACTTC
-	TRBJ1-2	TRBV5-1	-	CASSRPGLYGYTF	TGCGCCAGCAGTCGTCCAGGACTCTATGGCTACACCTTC
TRBD2	TRBJ2-1	TRBV4-3	-	CASSQDGGVRDNEQFF	TGCGCCAGCAGCCAAGATGGGGGGGTTAGAGACAATGAGCAGTTCTTC
TRBD2	TRBJ2-7	TRBV28	-	CASSLGRRGVHEQYF	TGTGCCAGCAGTTTAGGCAGGCGGGGGGTCCACGAGCAGTACTTC
TRBD1	TRBJ2-1	TRBV28	-	CASSRQGTGYNEQFF	TGTGCCAGCAGCAGACAGGGGACGGGGTACAATGAGCAGTTCTTC
-	TRBJ2-2	TRBV19	-	CASSPWGRGNTGELFF	TGTGCCAGTAGTCCATGGGGCAGGGGGAACACCGGGGAGCTGTTTTTT
TRBD1	TRBJ2-5	TRBV30	-	CAWARGQETQYF	TGTGCCTGGGCCAGGGGGCAGGAGACCCAGTACTTC
TRBD1	TRBJ1-1	TRBV28	-	CASSLYGQGSNTEAFF	TGTGCCAGCAGTCTCTATGGACAGGGGTCGAACACTGAAGCTTTCTTT
-	TRBJ1-2	TRBV27	once	CASSPIQGYGYTF	TGTGCCAGCAGCCCTATTCAGGGTTATGGCTACACCTTC
-	TRBJ2-1	TRBV19	-	CASSITVNEQFF	TGTGCCAGTAGTATTACGGTGAATGAGCAGTTCTTC
TRBD1	TRBJ2-7	TRBV6-5	few	CASSNRGRTHEQYF	TGTGCCAGCAGTAACAGGGGTCGGACCCACGAGCAGTACTTC
-	TRBJ1-2	TRBV29-1	-	CSVDRQLGSYTF	TGCAGCGTTGATCGGCAGCTCGGGAGCTACACCTTC
TRBD1	TRBJ2-7	TRBV6-5	-	CASRTRDRGPNEQYF	TGTGCCAGCAGAACCCGGGACAGGGGGCCCAACGAGCAGTACTTC
TRBD1	TRBJ2-5	TRBV14	once	CASSQIRDRGTQYF	TGTGCCAGCAGCCAAATCCGGGACAGGGGAACCCAGTACTTC
-	TRBJ2-7	TRBV9	-	CASSVSGHVGFNEQYF	TGTGCCAGCAGCGTATCCGGACACGTTGGGTTCAACGAGCAGTACTTC
-	TRBJ2-6	TRBV5-1	-	CASSPLLPTTSSGANVLTF	TGCGCCAGCAGCCCGCTACTACCTACTACTTCCTCTGGGGCCAACGTCCTGACTTTC
TRBD1	TRBJ2-7	TRBV7-2	-	CASSTRTGVSEQYF	TGTGCCAGCAGCACCAGGACAGGGGTGAGCGAGCAGTACTTC
-	TRBJ2-5	TRBV18	-	CASSHKDTRTVETQYF	TGTGCCAGCTCCCATAAGGACACTCGTACCGTGGAGACCCAGTACTTC
-	TRBJ2-1	TRBV9	-	CASSVVDLRSNEQFF	TGTGCCAGCAGCGTAGTTGATCTCCGGAGCAATGAGCAGTTCTTC
TRBD2	TRBJ2-5	TRBV7-9	-	CASSLGAGGRETQYF	TGTGCCAGCAGCTTAGGTGCGGGGGGCCGGGAGACCCAGTACTTC
-	TRBJ2-7	TRBV5-1	-	CASSLVGLTYEQYF	TGCGCCAGCAGCTTGGTGGGCCTTACCTACGAGCAGTACTTC
-	TRBJ2-1	TRBV7-2	few	CASSFVGGSYNEQFF	TGTGCCAGCAGCTTCGTGGGAGGTTCCTACAATGAGCAGTTCTTC
-	TRBJ2-7	TRBV7-2	few	CASSIDMSIYEQYF	TGTGCCAGCAGCATCGACATGTCAATCTACGAGCAGTACTTC
-	TRBJ1-5	TRBV28	-	CASSLSRGRAIHRGNQPQHF	TGTGCCAGCAGTTTATCGCGGGGTAGGGCCATCCATCGTGGCAATCAGCCCCAGCATTTT
-	TRBJ1-1	TRBV29-1	once	CSVASRLMNTEAFF	TGCAGCGTTGCTAGCAGACTCATGAACACTGAAGCTTTCTTT
-	TRBJ1-1	TRBV7-9	-	CASSEQGGAEAFF	TGTGCCAGCAGTGAACAGGGTGGCGCTGAAGCTTTCTTT
-	TRBJ2-7	TRBV4-3	-	CASSQGYTGTVSSEQYF	TGCGCCAGCAGCCAAGGGTACACAGGAACCGTATCTTCCGAGCAGTACTTC
-	TRBJ2-5	TRBV9	once	CASSGGSGGETQYF	TGTGCCAGCAGCGGTGGTAGCGGTGGGGAGACCCAGTACTTC
-	TRBJ2-1	TRBV18	-	CASSPRVQDNEQFF	TGTGCCAGCTCACCACGGGTACAGGACAATGAGCAGTTCTTC
-	TRBJ1-1	TRBV5-1	-	CASSYGQNTEAFF	TGCGCCAGCAGCTACGGACAGAACACTGAAGCTTTCTTT
-	TRBJ1-5	TRBV11-2	-	CASSWLTEEPQHF	TGTGCCAGCAGCTGGTTGACAGAGGAGCCCCAGCATTTT
TRBD1	TRBJ1-4	TRBV7-2	few	CASSSRGRPSEKLFF	TGTGCCAGCAGCTCGAGGGGGCGCCCCAGTGAAAAACTGTTTTTT
-	TRBJ2-7	TRBV4-2	-	CASSSETAGGPYEQYF	TGTGCCAGCAGTTCAGAAACAGCCGGAGGGCCCTACGAGCAGTACTTC
TRBD1	TRBJ1-4	TRBV2	-	CASRTGMGLDEKLFF	TGTGCCAGCAGGACAGGGATGGGGTTGGATGAAAAACTGTTTTTT
-	TRBJ2-2	TRBV7-2	-	CASSLSVISHGELFF	TGTGCCAGCAGCTTGTCAGTTATTTCCCACGGGGAGCTGTTTTTT
TRBD1	TRBJ1-5	TRBV28	-	CASSLPPGGWGNQPQHF	TGTGCCAGCAGTCTTCCTCCAGGGGGGTGGGGCAATCAGCCCCAGCATTTT
-	TRBJ1-1	TRBV5-1	few	CASSLAGQGGRAEAFF	TGCGCCAGCAGCTTGGCCGGGCAGGGAGGAAGGGCTGAAGCTTTCTTT
-	TRBJ2-1	TRBV28	-	CASSLVRGEQFF	TGTGCCAGCAGTTTGGTTCGGGGTGAGCAGTTCTTC
-	TRBJ1-1	TRBV7-3	-	CASSFRGRTEAFF	TGTGCCAGCAGCTTTCGGGGGAGAACTGAAGCTTTCTTT
TRBD2	TRBJ2-7	TRBV6-5	-	CASSKAGMFHEQYF	TGTGCCAGCAGCAAAGCGGGGATGTTCCACGAGCAGTACTTC
TRBD2	TRBJ2-3	TRBV5-1	-	CASSFSGRAGDTQYF	TGCGCCAGCAGCTTTAGCGGGAGGGCCGGGGATACGCAGTATTTT